A single sample is the source of the 29 T cell receptor beta chains below, sequenced in a study of PD-1 blockade in classical Hodgkin lymphoma. Profiled with immunoSEQ multiplex PCR; TCRdb holds only in-frame clones, not every one. The sample holds about 98,000 clones; roughly 76% are singletons and the top ten take around 15%. In every patient, relapse followed autologous stem cell transplantation, while exposure to brentuximab vedotin differed. Sample: peripheral blood mononuclear cells (PBMCs), taken before the second cycle of nivolumab. The receptors shown here come from a human donor with classical Hodgkin lymphoma.

Worth noting for this clone: Lacking the conserved final phenylalanine or tryptophan, this CDR3 likely reflects a read error. This rearrangement joins TRBV5-5 to TRBJ2-7; maybe TRBD1 (5 bases). The CDR3 is 15 residues long. The V gene's germline CDR1 is SGHKS and CDR2 YYEKEE (reference sequence). Trimming took 0 bases from V and 1 from J, leaving 11 bases between them. The CDR3 loop reads CASSLAPQGSYEQYL. In nucleotides, the CDR3 is TGTGCCAGCAGCTTGGCCCCCCAGGGTTCCTACGAGCAGTACCTC.

J is TRBJ1-4 and V is TRBV5-1, with TRBD1 matching over 7 bases. The CDR3 sequence is 15 residues long. V shed 5 bases, J shed 6 bases, and the junction held 10 bases outside the gene matches. The germline V gene has CDR1 SGHRS and CDR2 YFSETQ. The CDR3 here is CASRFSRGRDEKLFF. For the CDR3, the DNA is TGCGCCAGCAGATTTTCTAGGGGGCGGGATGAAAAACTGTTTTTT.

This clone has only a few counts. This rearrangement joins TRBV18 to TRBJ2-7; TRBD1 might be the D (5 bases). The CDR3 consists of 16 residues. Trimming pared 0 bases from V and 7 bases from J, leaving 19 bases between. Looked up from germline, CDR1 is KGHSH and CDR2 is LQKENI. The CDR3 region has the DNA TGTGCCAGCTCACCACCGGGTAGGGGCCCCCGGAGTGAGCAGTACTTC. It specifies CASSPPGRGPRSEQYF.

CDR3 in DNA: TGTGCCAGCACCGACTCAAGGGGCGGGAGCTTAGGCGGGGAGCTGTTTTTT. Amino acids: CASTDSRGGSLGGELFF. The chain couples TRBV9 to TRBJ2-2; 7 bases fit TRBD2. CDR1 is SGDLS and CDR2 is YYNGEE in the germline V gene. CDR3 length: 17 amino acids. The V and J ends lost 6 bases and 7 bases, in that order; junction bases with no gene match: 18.

As DNA, the CDR3 is TGTGCCAGCAGCGTAGGAAGGACAGGCCGAGAGACCCAGTACTTC. This encodes CASSVGRTGRETQYF. The chain is built from TRBV9 and TRBJ2-5; 7 nucleotides align to TRBD1. Looked up from germline, CDR1 is SGDLS and CDR2 is YYNGEE. CDR3 size: 15 residues. J lost 4 bases, V lost 0 bases, and 6 bases had no gene match.

The V call is TRBV19, the J call TRBJ2-7; D perhaps matches TRBD1 (6 bases). CDR3 length equals 14 residues. Trimming stripped 0 bases from V and 2 bases from J, with 8 bases between. Germline CDR1 LNHDA, CDR2 SQIVND (reference sequence). The CDR3 nucleotides are TGTGCCAGTAGTATAGATGAGGGGGCCTACGAGCAGTACTTC. Its translation is CASSIDEGAYEQYF.

The CDR3 coding sequence is TGTGCCAGCAGCGGACGCGGGAGTCGCAATGAGCAGTTCTTC. Translation: CASSGRGSRNEQFF. The chain combines TRBV7-8 with TRBJ2-1; 7 nucleotides line up with TRBD2. The CDR3 covers 14 residues. The germline V gene has CDR1 SGHVS and CDR2 FQNEAQ. With 5 bases clipped from V and 6 bases from J, the junction kept 7 bases outside the gene matches.

The chain links TRBV19 to TRBJ1-1; no clear D. The germline V gene has CDR1 LNHDA and CDR2 SQIVND (reference sequence). V shed 8 bases and J shed 0 bases, with 7 bases lying between them. The CDR3 covers 12 residues. The CDR3 DNA reads TGTGCCAGTGCTAGGATGAACACTGAAGCTTTCTTT. It specifies CASARMNTEAFF.

The V call is TRBV11-3, the J call TRBJ2-5; 11 nucleotides match TRBD2. J was trimmed by 2 bases and V by 5 bases; bases with no gene match: 4. The CDR3 is made up of 15 amino acids. CDR1 and CDR2 from the germline V gene are SGHNT and YENEEA. In DNA, the CDR3 is TGTGCCAGCAGCCCAGGGACTAGCGGACAAGAGACCCAGTACTTC. Translation gives CASSPGTSGQETQYF.

This rearrangement joins TRBV19 to TRBJ2-1, with 10 bases lining up with TRBD2. Trimming removed 5 bases from V and 9 bases from J; junction bases left unmatched: 13. Germline assignment: CDR1 LNHDA and CDR2 SQIVND (reference sequence). The CDR3 sequence is 16 residues long. DNA for the CDR3: TGTGCCAGTAGTCCGGCAAGCGGGAGGGGTTTCGTTGAGCAGTTCTTC. Its translation is CASSPASGRGFVEQFF.

V is TRBV5-1 and J is TRBJ1-1; D uncertain. From germline, CDR1 is SGHRS and CDR2 YFSETQ. The CDR3 consists of 14 residues. Trimming took 4 bases from V and 4 from J, leaving 14 bases between them. The CDR3 bases are TGCGCCAGCAGCGCCCAAGGGTCGGGCACTGAAGCTTTCTTT. It translates to CASSAQGSGTEAFF.

The chain employs TRBV4-3 and TRBJ2-5; D is possibly TRBD2 (6 bases). This CDR3 region has 16 residues. The V gene's germline CDR1 is LGHNA and CDR2 YSLEER. Trimming cost V 4 bases and J 3 bases, with 18 bases left between them. The CDR3 here is CASSPQRAGTKETQYF. The CDR3 DNA reads as TGCGCCAGCAGCCCCCAGCGGGCGGGCACTAAAGAGACCCAGTACTTC.

The V gene is TRBV28, the J gene TRBJ2-7; D might be TRBD2 (5 bases). The CDR3 totals 12 residues. V lost 2 bases, J lost 4 bases, and 6 bases lay in between. Per germline, CDR1 MDHEN and CDR2 SYDVKM. The CDR3: CASSLGSYEQYF. The CDR3 bases are TGTGCCAGCAGTTTAGGGAGTTACGAGCAGTACTTC.

The rearrangement joins TRBV7-8 to TRBJ2-4; D is unclear. The CDR3 contains 14 residues. Germline V gene lookup returns CDR1 SGHVS and CDR2 FQNEAQ. Trimming left V 5 bases short and J 9 bases short, with 17 bases between. The CDR3 coding sequence is TGTGCCAGCAGCCCCGAGGCGGCTAACGCCATTCAGTACTTC. The encoded protein is CASSPEAANAIQYF.

The rearrangement uses TRBV5-6 and TRBJ2-5; 8 bases are shared with TRBD2. The CDR3 has 13 residues. The V and J ends lost 4 bases and 4 bases, in that order; junction bases with no gene match: 3. Per the germline V gene, CDR1 is SGHDT and CDR2 is YYEEEE. CDR3 sequence: CASSAAGGETQYF. The CDR3 DNA reads as TGTGCCAGCAGCGCTGCGGGGGGAGAGACCCAGTACTTC.

V is TRBV5-4 and J is TRBJ1-2, with a possible D match to TRBD1 (6 bases). Germline CDR1 and CDR2: SGHNT and YYREEE (reference sequence). The V gene lost 0 bases and the J gene lost 7 bases, with 10 bases spanning the gap. The CDR3 length is 13 residues. The CDR3 is CASSLVGGGGYTF. CDR3 DNA: TGTGCCAGCAGCTTGGTAGGGGGTGGTGGCTACACCTTC.

CDR3 sequence reads: CASRRGGGEKLFF. The CDR3 DNA is TGTGCCAGCAGAAGAGGGGGTGGTGAAAAACTGTTTTTT. The gene calls are TRBV28 and TRBJ1-4; D is possibly TRBD1 (6 bases). V lost 6 bases and J lost 7, with 12 bases in between. Germline V lookup: CDR1 MDHEN, CDR2 SYDVKM. There are 13 residues in the CDR3.

This rearrangement joins TRBV11-3 to TRBJ2-5; D unresolved. Between the trimmed V and J ends, which lost 6 bases and 4 bases, there was a span of 6 bases. Germline V gives CDR1 SGHNT, CDR2 YENEEA. The CDR3 is made up of 11 amino acids. The CDR3 DNA is TGTGCCAGCAGTTCAGGAGAGACCCAGTACTTC. Amino acids: CASSSGETQYF.

The chain joins TRBV7-8 to TRBJ2-1, with 7 bases that match TRBD2. This CDR3 contains 14 residues. Losses at the gene ends were 1 base for V and 7 bases for J; bases not matched to a gene: 4. From germline, CDR1 is SGHVS and CDR2 FQNEAQ. CDR3 bases: TGTGCCAGCAGCTTAGTACGGGGAGGGAATGAGCAGTTCTTC. Translating it yields CASSLVRGGNEQFF.

The chain links TRBV10-2 to TRBJ1-2, with no clear D. The germline V gene has CDR1 WSHSY and CDR2 SAAADI. Trimming shortened V by 2 bases and J by 6 bases, and 16 bases separated the two germline ends. The CDR3 is 15 residues long. The CDR3: CASSERQGFLNGYTF. CDR3 nucleotides: TGCGCCAGCAGTGAGCGTCAAGGGTTCTTGAATGGCTACACCTTC.

This clone was seen just once. The gene calls are TRBV28 and TRBJ1-3; unclear D gene. Trimming removed 3 bases from V and 0 bases from J, with 6 bases in between. CDR3 length equals 14 residues. Per germline, CDR1 MDHEN and CDR2 SYDVKM. The CDR3 reads CASSFPLSGNTIYF. The CDR3 DNA sequence: TGTGCCAGCAGTTTCCCCCTCTCTGGAAACACCATATATTTT.

This sequence joins TRBV12-5 and TRBJ2-7, with D maybe TRBD1 (6 bases). Per the germline V gene, CDR1 is LGHNT and CDR2 is FRNRAP. The CDR3 has 14 residues. V was clipped by 3 bases and J by 5 bases, with 14 bases between them. Here the CDR3 DNA reads TGTGCTAGTGGTTTCGGTGGACAGATCAACGAGCAGTACTTC. Its translation is CASGFGGQINEQYF.

The chain uses TRBV19 and TRBJ1-5, with a tentative D call TRBD1 (5 bases). The germline V gene has CDR1 LNHDA and CDR2 SQIVND (reference sequence). This CDR3 region has 18 residues. Trimming took 5 bases from V and 0 from J, leaving 20 bases between them. CDR3 amino acids: CASSFLPGRRDSNQPQHF. The CDR3 DNA reads TGTGCCAGTAGTTTCCTCCCAGGGCGCCGGGATAGCAATCAGCCCCAGCATTTT.

This chain uses TRBV10-2 with TRBJ2-6; 10 nucleotides align to TRBD2. The germline V gene has CDR1 WSHSY and CDR2 SAAADI. The V gene end was trimmed by 0 bases and the J gene end by 0 bases; junction bases not matched to a gene: 17. The CDR3 covers 23 residues. The CDR3 region has the DNA TGCGCCAGCAGTGAGTCGATATATCCTAGCGGGAGACAAAGGGGCTCTGGGGCCAACGTCCTGACTTTC. It is translated as CASSESIYPSGRQRGSGANVLTF.

The chain couples TRBV19 to TRBJ2-7, with D possibly matching TRBD1 (6 bases). CDR3 length: 13 amino acids. Germline V gene sequence: CDR1 LNHDA, CDR2 SQIVND (reference sequence). V was trimmed by 1 base and J by 5 bases, leaving 9 bases between them. CDR3: CASSIAGGDEQYF. DNA for the CDR3: TGTGCCAGTAGTATAGCTGGGGGCGACGAGCAGTACTTC.

A note on this clone: Relative to the germline gene, one junction end is altered; a read error may explain this. The rearrangement uses TRBV4-1 and TRBJ1-1; D is undetermined. The germline gives CDR1 MGHRA, CDR2 YSYEKL. The CDR3 sequence is 15 residues long. The CDR3 region has the DNA TGCGCCAGCAGACAAGAGGACGCCCCGATCACTGAAGCTTTCTTT. Protein sequence: CASRQEDAPITEAFF.

In DNA, the CDR3 is TGTGCCTGGAGTGTGGGGAACAGGGTCGACTACACCTTC. Its translation is CAWSVGNRVDYTF. The V gene is TRBV30, the J gene TRBJ1-2; TRBD1 might be the D (6 bases). There are 13 residues in the CDR3. CDR1 and CDR2 from the germline V gene are GTSNPN and SVGIG (reference sequence). Trimming took 0 bases from V and 10 from J, leaving 15 bases between them.

This clone was seen a few times. The V call is TRBV27, the J call TRBJ2-1, with a weak D call TRBD2 (6 bases). CDR3 length: 19 amino acids. CDR1 and CDR2 from the germline V gene are MNHEY and SMNVEV (reference sequence). Trimming cost V 5 bases and J 5 bases, with 28 bases left between them. CDR3: CASSPQYTGWREKNNEQFF. The CDR3 DNA reads as TGTGCCAGCAGTCCGCAGTATACTGGGTGGCGGGAAAAGAACAATGAGCAGTTCTTC.

The chain uses TRBV5-1 and TRBJ2-7; 8 positions agree with TRBD2. The CDR3 consists of 15 residues. Germline assignment: CDR1 SGHRS and CDR2 YFSETQ. The trim removed 0 bases at V and 4 bases at J, leaving 6 bases unmatched. For the CDR3, the DNA is TGCGCCAGCAGCTTGGGAAGCGGGAGAGTGTACGAGCAGTACTTC. Encoded protein: CASSLGSGRVYEQYF.